These 25 T cell receptor beta chains share one sample of origin, sequenced in a study of T cells in narcolepsy. Repertoires were generated with immunoSEQ multiplex PCR, while TCRdb's copy carries only in-frame clones and drops some. The data contain about 27,000 clones, 75% to 80% of them singletons. Sample: CD45RA- memory CD4+ T cells from PBMCs. The origin of the receptors is a human donor with narcolepsy.

The V gene is TRBV11-3, the J gene TRBJ2-1; no firm D call. Germline-derived CDR1 and CDR2 are SGHNT and YENEEA. The ends were cut back, 4 bases at V and 12 bases at J, with 13 bases in the middle. The CDR3 is 12 residues long. This CDR3 reads CASSSPGVVQFF. DNA of the CDR3: TGTGCCAGCAGCTCACCAGGAGTTGTGCAGTTCTTC.

V is TRBV12-5 and J is TRBJ2-5, with D unclear. This CDR3 contains 10 residues. V lost 3 bases and J 4 bases, leaving 0 bases between the germline ends. The germline gives CDR1 LGHNT, CDR2 FRNRAP. The CDR3 protein is CASGLETQYF. Written as DNA, the CDR3 is TGTGCTAGTGGTTTAGAGACCCAGTACTTC.

The chain carries TRBV10-2 and TRBJ1-3; D call uncertain. Trimming removed 8 bases from V and 1 base from J, with 3 bases in between. Germline CDR1 WSHSY, CDR2 SAAADI. The CDR3 consists of 11 residues. The CDR3 spells CASRSGNTIYF. The CDR3 DNA sequence: TGCGCCAGCCGGTCTGGAAACACCATATATTTT.

The V gene is TRBV29-1, the J gene TRBJ2-6; D may correspond to TRBD1 or TRBD2 (5 bases each). V was pared by 4 bases and J by 4 bases, with 8 bases between. The V gene's germline CDR1 is SQVTM and CDR2 ANQGSEA. The length of the CDR3 is 13 residues. CDR3 nucleotide sequence: TGCAGCGTTGGGGGGATCGGGGCCAACGTCCTGACTTTC. Translating it yields CSVGGIGANVLTF.

The chain carries TRBV18 and TRBJ2-7, with 7 bases aligning to TRBD1. V gave up 5 bases and J gave up 4 bases; unmatched junction bases: 2. Germline CDR1 and CDR2: KGHSH and LQKENI. This CDR3 spans 12 amino acids. The CDR3 region has the DNA TGTGCCAGCTCATCGGACAGGTACGAGCAGTACTTC. This gives the protein CASSSDRYEQYF.

CDR3 region: CASSLGRGVDTQYF. The CDR3 DNA reads TGTGCCAGCAGCTTAGGGCGGGGCGTCGATACGCAGTATTTT. V usage is TRBV7-8 and J usage is TRBJ2-3, with D possibly matching TRBD2 (6 bases). Trimming took off 1 base at V and 6 bases at J, with 11 bases between the two ends. The CDR3 sequence is 14 residues long. Looked up from germline, CDR1 is SGHVS and CDR2 is FQNEAQ.

The V gene is TRBV6-1, the J gene TRBJ2-3; no definite D call. Germline CDR1 is MNHNS and CDR2 is SASEGT. The V end lost 4 bases, the J end lost 1 base, and 18 bases lay between the germline ends. CDR3 length: 17 amino acids. CDR3 DNA: TGTGCCAGCAGTGTTTTAGTCATGCCAACTGGCACAGATACGCAGTATTTT. Translating gives CASSVLVMPTGTDTQYF.

This sequence joins TRBV7-8 and TRBJ1-2; D is possibly TRBD1 (6 bases). The CDR3 contains 13 residues. Germline CDR1 is SGHVS and CDR2 is FQNEAQ. The ends were cut back, 5 bases at V and 4 bases at J, with 11 bases in the middle. CDR3: CASSHREAYGYTF. CDR3 DNA: TGTGCCAGCAGCCACAGGGAGGCCTATGGCTACACCTTC. Full variable domain (rest looked up from reference TRBV7-8 and TRBJ1-2): GAGVSQSPRYKVAKRGQDVALRCDPISGHVSLFWYQQALGQGPEFLTYFQNEAQLDKSGLPSDRFFAERPEGSVSTLKIQRTQQEDSAVYLCASSHREAYGYTFGSGTRLTVV.

This chain links TRBV18 with TRBJ2-3; the match to TRBD2 covers 7 bases. The length of the CDR3 is 16 residues. The germline CDR1 and CDR2 sequences are KGHSH and LQKENI. V shed 8 bases and J 1 base; nucleotides not matched to a gene: 12. DNA for the CDR3: TGTGCCAGCGCTCCGTTTTCCAGCGGGGGCACAGATACGCAGTATTTT. Translation gives CASAPFSSGGTDTQYF.

The CDR3 DNA is TGTGCCTGGAGTGTAAAGGGAGGGTCTGGGGCCAACGTCCTGACTTTC. Its protein is CAWSVKGGSGANVLTF. V and J are TRBV30 and TRBJ2-6, with 7 bases that match TRBD2. This CDR3 has 16 residues. Germline V gene sequence: CDR1 GTSNPN, CDR2 SVGIG (reference sequence). With V trimmed by 0 bases and J by 1 base, 3 bases remained unmatched.

This clone came up once. This chain links TRBV5-1 with TRBJ1-6, with a tentative D call TRBD1 (5 bases). V was trimmed by 6 bases and J by 4 bases, leaving 8 bases between them. The CDR3 spans 13 residues. Germline V lookup: CDR1 SGHRS, CDR2 YFSETQ. This CDR3 is CASKAGYNSPLHF. The CDR3 DNA reads as TGCGCCAGCAAGGCAGGGTATAATTCACCCCTCCACTTT.

CDR3 sequence: CAISGTGQNTEAFF. CDR3 nucleotides: TGTGCCATCAGCGGGACAGGGCAAAACACTGAAGCTTTCTTT. The rearrangement links TRBV10-3 to TRBJ1-1; 9 nucleotides align to TRBD1. The V gene end was trimmed by 6 bases and the J gene end by 2 bases; junction bases not matched to a gene: 4. This CDR3 has 14 amino acids. Germline lookup yields CDR1 ENHRY and CDR2 SYGVKD.

This clone was detected only a few times. This chain uses TRBV7-9 with TRBJ1-2; TRBD1 is a possible D gene (6 bases). The CDR3 extends over 17 amino acids. V lost 1 base to trimming and J lost 4 bases, with 19 bases between them. Germline lookup yields CDR1 SEHNR and CDR2 FQNEAQ (reference sequence). CDR3 nucleotide sequence: TGTGCCAGCAGCTTAGGGCAGGGGACGTTCCTCGGCTATGGCTACACCTTC. It is translated as CASSLGQGTFLGYGYTF.

The J gene is TRBJ2-7, the V gene TRBV11-2; perhaps TRBD1 as D (5 bases). The CDR3 has 15 residues. Germline lookup yields CDR1 SGHAT and CDR2 FQNNGV. Trimming left V 1 base short and J 0 bases short, with 10 bases between. As DNA, the CDR3 is TGTGCCAGCAGCTTAGGAGTCAGGGTCTCCTACGAGCAGTACTTC. This sequence encodes CASSLGVRVSYEQYF. Drawing the rest from reference TRBV11-2 and TRBJ2-7, the complete variable domain is EAGVAQSPRYKIIEKRQSVAFWCNPISGHATLYWYQQILGQGPKLLIQFQNNGVVDDSQLPKDRFSAERLKGVDSTLKIQPAKLEDSAVYLCASSLGVRVSYEQYFGPGTRLTVT.

This chain joins TRBV15 and TRBJ1-1; D is perhaps TRBD1 (6 bases). The CDR3 has 13 amino acids. The V gene's germline CDR1 is LNHNV and CDR2 YYDKDF (reference sequence). V was clipped by 4 bases and J by 8 bases, with 14 bases between them. As DNA, the CDR3 is TGTGCCACCAGCACCTATTCACAGGGCGAAGCTTTCTTT. This gives the protein CATSTYSQGEAFF.

The rearrangement links TRBV11-3 to TRBJ2-3; TRBD2 agrees at 16 bases. CDR3 length: 19 residues. CDR1 and CDR2 (germline): SGHNT, YENEEA. V dropped 5 bases and J dropped 1; count of bases not matched to a gene: 9. The CDR3 loop is CASSPYGTSGGAGTDTQYF. CDR3 coding DNA: TGTGCCAGCAGCCCCTATGGGACTAGCGGGGGGGCAGGCACAGATACGCAGTATTTT.

V gene TRBV5-6 combines with J gene TRBJ1-4; 10 bases map to TRBD1. Germline CDR1 is SGHDT and CDR2 is YYEEEE. Losses at the gene ends were 0 bases for V and 8 bases for J; bases not matched to a gene: 10. This CDR3 has 17 amino acids. In DNA, the CDR3 is TGTGCCAGCAGCTTGGAGATGGACAGGGGGAGAAAGGAAAAACTGTTTTTT. Its protein product is CASSLEMDRGRKEKLFF.

Concerning this clone itself: One end of the junction varies from germline; a read error may be responsible. The genes are TRBV5-1 and TRBJ2-5; TRBD2 matches 8 bases. The CDR3 consists of 16 residues. The germline CDR1 and CDR2 sequences are SGHRS and YFSETQ. The DNA for the CDR3 is TGCGCCACCAGCTTAACCGGGGGGGATGAGCAAGAGACCCAGTACTTC. Amino acids: CATSLTGGDEQETQYF.

The chain recombines TRBV19 with TRBJ1-4, with 8 bases fitting TRBD1. V gave up 8 bases and J gave up 5 bases; unmatched junction bases: 16. CDR1 is LNHDA, CDR2 SQIVND, per germline (reference sequence). CDR3 length: 17 residues. The CDR3 DNA reads as TGTGCCAGTGCCAACCCAGGGGGCGCGAAGGGAAATGAAAAACTGTTTTTT. Translating it yields CASANPGGAKGNEKLFF.

The chain joins TRBV18 to TRBJ2-3, with 9 bases identical to TRBD1. This CDR3 is 15 amino acids long. Germline-derived CDR1 and CDR2 are KGHSH and LQKENI. Germline trimming cut 5 bases from V and 6 bases from J; bases unmatched to any gene: 9. The CDR3 loop reads CASSEGQGIRDTQYF. The CDR3 DNA follows: TGTGCCAGCTCAGAGGGACAGGGCATAAGGGATACGCAGTATTTT. The full variable domain, its missing parts supplied by reference TRBV18 and TRBJ2-3, is NAGVMQNPRHLVRRRGQEARLRCSPMKGHSHVYWYRQLPEEGLKFMVYLQKENIIDESGMPKERFSAEFPKEGPSILRIQQVVRGDSAAYFCASSEGQGIRDTQYFGPGTRLTVL.

The chain links TRBV7-9 to TRBJ1-1; no clear D gene. Per the germline V gene, CDR1 is SEHNR and CDR2 is FQNEAQ (reference sequence). The CDR3 has 14 amino acids. V was pared by 6 bases and J by 1 base, with 12 bases between. Here the CDR3 reads CASSPGNRNTEAFF. The CDR3 DNA follows: TGTGCCAGCAGTCCCGGGAATCGGAACACTGAAGCTTTCTTT.

The genes are TRBV4-1 and TRBJ2-1, with D perhaps matching TRBD1 or TRBD2 (5 bases each). Trimming removed 4 bases from V and 5 bases from J, with 15 bases in between. This CDR3 region has 15 residues. CDR1 MGHRA and CDR2 YSYEKL come from the germline V gene. The CDR3 coding sequence is TGCGCCAGCAGCCTAGCCGGGACGGGCGACAATGAGCAGTTCTTC. Translated: CASSLAGTGDNEQFF.

A few counts support this clone. The V and J genes are TRBV7-8 and TRBJ1-2, with TRBD1 matching 7 bases. V lost 5 bases to trimming and J lost 0 bases; unmatched junction nucleotides: 15. The CDR3 has 18 residues. From germline, CDR1 is SGHVS and CDR2 FQNEAQ. As DNA, the CDR3 is TGTGCCAGCAGCGCCTTAATTACAGGGGTCAACTCTAACTATGGCTACACCTTC. Its protein product is CASSALITGVNSNYGYTF.

The genes are TRBV9 and TRBJ2-7; D is perhaps TRBD1 or TRBD2 (5 bases each). Trimming removed 4 bases at V and 1 base at J, with 18 bases between. Germline V gene data show CDR1 as SGDLS and CDR2 as YYNGEE. The CDR3 runs to 16 residues. The CDR3, as DNA: TGTGCCAGCAGCTCCTCTTCCGGGACGGATTCCTACGAGCAGTACTTC. Its translation is CASSSSSGTDSYEQYF.

The chain uses TRBV30 and TRBJ1-1; D may be TRBD1 (5 bases). Germline V gene sequence: CDR1 GTSNPN, CDR2 SVGIG (reference sequence). Trimming shortened V by 5 bases and J by 2 bases, and 6 bases separated the two germline ends. CDR3 size: 11 residues. The CDR3, as DNA: TGTGCCTGGGGACAAAACACTGAAGCTTTCTTT. It encodes CAWGQNTEAFF.